The clone carrying this T cell receptor beta chain has ten or more counts. No antigen is known for it. Arm-PCR of CDR3 regions and iRepertoire HTBI primers were the basis on which TCR beta libraries were built. One entry per CDR3 protein, called by TCRdb with MiXCR from the multiplex PCR reads. The table has about 470,000 distinct CDR3 sequences, roughly 21% seen once. As to time point: persistent/refractory GD, antithyroid drugs over 5 years with positive TRAb. After RNA was extracted from PBMCs, the TCR library was made from it. Guidelines of the American Thyroid Association were used to diagnose Graves' disease. The patient group derived from an endocrinology department in Xi'an, China. The CDR3 loop spans 16 amino acids. Germline CDR1 SQVTM, CDR2 ANQGSEA. The J segment lost 2 bases and the V segment lost 7 bases, leaving 16 bases of the junction unmatched. The sample belongs to a study of regulatory T cells in long-lasting Graves disease. On the study more broadly: To qualify as persistent, Graves' disease required over 5 years of antithyroid drugs with positive TSH receptor antibodies.

Study results and limitations: Researchers reported studying only peripheral blood, not thyroid tissue.

The clonotype comes from a female donor with Graves disease. The source material was peripheral blood mononuclear cells (PBMCs), sampled when the disease was refractory, from a patient treated with antithyroid drugs. The chain has TRBV29-1 and TRBJ1-2; 7 bases map to TRBD1. CDR3 sequence: CSADQGGTLKNYGYTF. The DNA of the CDR3 is TGCAGCGCCGACCAGGGGGGAACACTCAAAAACTATGGCTACACCTTC. The whole variable domain, remainder taken from reference TRBV29-1 and TRBJ1-2, is SAVISQKPSRDICQRGTSLTIQCQVDSQVTMMFWYRQQPGQSLTLIATANQGSEATYESGFVIDKFPISRPNLTFSTLTVSNMSPEDSSIYLCSADQGGTLKNYGYTFGSGTRLTVV.